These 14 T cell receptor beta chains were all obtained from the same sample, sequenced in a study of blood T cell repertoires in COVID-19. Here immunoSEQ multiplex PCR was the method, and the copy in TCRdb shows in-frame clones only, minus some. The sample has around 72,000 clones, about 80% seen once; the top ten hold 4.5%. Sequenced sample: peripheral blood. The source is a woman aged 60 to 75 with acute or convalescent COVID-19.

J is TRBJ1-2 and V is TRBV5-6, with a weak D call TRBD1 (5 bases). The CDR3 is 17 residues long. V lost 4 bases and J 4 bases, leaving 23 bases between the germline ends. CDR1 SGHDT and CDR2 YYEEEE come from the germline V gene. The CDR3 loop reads CASSTGGLPPSFYGYTF. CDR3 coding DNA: TGTGCCAGCAGCACGGGGGGATTACCGCCCTCATTCTATGGCTACACCTTC.

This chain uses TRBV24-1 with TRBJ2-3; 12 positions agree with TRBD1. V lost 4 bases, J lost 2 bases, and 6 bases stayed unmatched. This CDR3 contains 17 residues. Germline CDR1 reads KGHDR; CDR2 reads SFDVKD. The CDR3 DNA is TGTGCCACCAGTGACTCGGGACAGGGGGCATTCACAGATACGCAGTATTTT. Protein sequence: CATSDSGQGAFTDTQYF.

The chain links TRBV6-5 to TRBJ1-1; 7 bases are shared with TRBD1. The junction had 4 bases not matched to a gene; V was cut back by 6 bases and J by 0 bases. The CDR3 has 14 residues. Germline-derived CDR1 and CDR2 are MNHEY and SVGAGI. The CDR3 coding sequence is TGTGCCAGCAGACCGGGACAGCTGAACACTGAAGCTTTCTTT. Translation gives CASRPGQLNTEAFF.

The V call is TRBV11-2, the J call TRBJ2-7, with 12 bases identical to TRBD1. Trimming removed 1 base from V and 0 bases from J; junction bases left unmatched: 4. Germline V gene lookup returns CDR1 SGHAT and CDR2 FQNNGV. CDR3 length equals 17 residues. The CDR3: CASSLVGTGGSSYEQYF. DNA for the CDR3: TGTGCCAGCAGCTTAGTAGGGACAGGGGGCTCCTCCTACGAGCAGTACTTC. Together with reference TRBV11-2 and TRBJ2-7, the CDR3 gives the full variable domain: EAGVAQSPRYKIIEKRQSVAFWCNPISGHATLYWYQQILGQGPKLLIQFQNNGVVDDSQLPKDRFSAERLKGVDSTLKIQPAKLEDSAVYLCASSLVGTGGSSYEQYFGPGTRLTVT.

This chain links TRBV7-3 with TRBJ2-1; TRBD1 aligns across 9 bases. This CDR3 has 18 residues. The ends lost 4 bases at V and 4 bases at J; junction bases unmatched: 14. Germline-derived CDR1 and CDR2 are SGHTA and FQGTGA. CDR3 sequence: CASSYLEGPDRGYNEQFF. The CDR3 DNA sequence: TGTGCCAGCAGCTACTTAGAGGGCCCGGACAGGGGTTACAATGAGCAGTTCTTC.

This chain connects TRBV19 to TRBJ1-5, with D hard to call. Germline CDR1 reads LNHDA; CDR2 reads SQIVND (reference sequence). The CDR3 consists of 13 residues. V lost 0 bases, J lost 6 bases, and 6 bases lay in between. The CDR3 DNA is TGTGCCAGTAGTATAGATCCGGGTCAGCCCCAGCATTTT. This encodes CASSIDPGQPQHF.

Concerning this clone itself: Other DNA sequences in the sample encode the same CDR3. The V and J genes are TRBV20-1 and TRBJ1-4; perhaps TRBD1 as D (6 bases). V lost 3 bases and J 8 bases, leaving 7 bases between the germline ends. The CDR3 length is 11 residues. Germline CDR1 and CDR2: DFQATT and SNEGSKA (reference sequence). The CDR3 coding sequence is TGCAGTGCTAGGGGACAAGAAAAACTGTTTTTT. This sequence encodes CSARGQEKLFF.

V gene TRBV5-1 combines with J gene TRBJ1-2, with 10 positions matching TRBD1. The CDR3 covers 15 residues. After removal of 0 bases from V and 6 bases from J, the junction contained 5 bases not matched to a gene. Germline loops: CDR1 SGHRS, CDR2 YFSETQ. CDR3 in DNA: TGCGCCAGCAGCTTGGTAGGACAGGGGGTTCATGGCTACACCTTC. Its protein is CASSLVGQGVHGYTF.

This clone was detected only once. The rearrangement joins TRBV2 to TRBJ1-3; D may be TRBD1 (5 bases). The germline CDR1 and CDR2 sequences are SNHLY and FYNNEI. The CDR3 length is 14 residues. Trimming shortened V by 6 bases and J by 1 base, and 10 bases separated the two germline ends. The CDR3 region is CASSPRDSGNTIYF. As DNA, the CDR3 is TGTGCCAGCAGCCCCAGGGATTCTGGAAACACCATATATTTT.

The CDR3 region is CASSPIHTGTEIDEQFF. The CDR3 DNA is TGTGCCAGCAGCCCAATACATACCGGGACAGAGATCGATGAGCAGTTCTTC. This sequence joins TRBV27 and TRBJ2-1; the match to TRBD1 covers 7 bases. V shed 6 bases and J 8 bases; nucleotides not matched to a gene: 19. CDR1 and CDR2 (germline): MNHEY, SMNVEV (reference sequence). The CDR3 contains 17 residues.

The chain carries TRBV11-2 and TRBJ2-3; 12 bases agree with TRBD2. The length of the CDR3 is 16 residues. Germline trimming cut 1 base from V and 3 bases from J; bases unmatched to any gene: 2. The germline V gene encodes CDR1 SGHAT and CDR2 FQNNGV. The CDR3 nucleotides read TGTGCCAGCAGCTTAGGCGGACTAGCGGGGACAGATACGCAGTATTTT. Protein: CASSLGGLAGTDTQYF.

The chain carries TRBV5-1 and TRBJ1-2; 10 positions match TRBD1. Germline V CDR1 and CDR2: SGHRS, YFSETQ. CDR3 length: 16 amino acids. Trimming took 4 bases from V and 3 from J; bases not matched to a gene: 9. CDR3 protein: CASSEGQGREDYGYTF. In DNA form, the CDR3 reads TGCGCCAGCAGCGAGGGACAGGGGAGGGAAGACTATGGCTACACCTTC.

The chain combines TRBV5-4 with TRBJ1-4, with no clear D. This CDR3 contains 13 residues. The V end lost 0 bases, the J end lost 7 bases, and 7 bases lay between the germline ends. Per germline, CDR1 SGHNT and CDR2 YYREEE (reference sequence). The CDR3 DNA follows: TGTGCCAGCAGCTTGGGACGCGGTGAAAAACTGTTTTTT. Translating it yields CASSLGRGEKLFF.

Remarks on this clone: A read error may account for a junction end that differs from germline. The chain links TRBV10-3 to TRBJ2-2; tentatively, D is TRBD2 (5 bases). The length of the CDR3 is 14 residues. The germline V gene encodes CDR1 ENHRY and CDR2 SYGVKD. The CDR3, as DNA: TGTGCCATCAGTGGGACTGTGAACACCGGGGAGCCGTTTTTT. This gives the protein CAISGTVNTGEPFF.